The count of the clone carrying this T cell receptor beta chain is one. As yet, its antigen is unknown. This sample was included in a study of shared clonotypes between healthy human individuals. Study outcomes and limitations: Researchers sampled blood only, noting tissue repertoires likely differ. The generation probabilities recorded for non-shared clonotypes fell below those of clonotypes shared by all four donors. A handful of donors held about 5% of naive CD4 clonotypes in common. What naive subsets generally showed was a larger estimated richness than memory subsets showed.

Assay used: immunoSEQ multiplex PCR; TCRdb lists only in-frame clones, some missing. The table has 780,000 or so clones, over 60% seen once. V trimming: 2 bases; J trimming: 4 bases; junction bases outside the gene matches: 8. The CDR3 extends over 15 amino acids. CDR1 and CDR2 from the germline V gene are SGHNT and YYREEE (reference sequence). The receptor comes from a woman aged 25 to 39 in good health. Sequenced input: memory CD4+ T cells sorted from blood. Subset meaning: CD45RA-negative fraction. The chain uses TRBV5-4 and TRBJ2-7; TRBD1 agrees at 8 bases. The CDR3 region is CASSLSGQGLYEQYF. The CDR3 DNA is TGTGCCAGCAGCTTATCAGGACAGGGATTATACGAGCAGTACTTC.